This T cell receptor beta chain was captured in a study of blood T cell repertoires in COVID-19. Study in general: Specimens from acute and convalescent COVID-19 originated in the United States, Italy and Spain.

Measured with immunoSEQ multiplex PCR; TCRdb has only the in-frame clones, and not every one. Of roughly 130,000 clones listed, around 87% are singletons. The sequence came from an older woman with acute or convalescent COVID-19. The sample was peripheral blood.

The CDR3 DNA reads TGCGCCAGCAGCTTGAGTAGCGGGGCAACCGGGGAGCTGTTTTTT. Translated, it gives CASSLSSGATGELFF. J is TRBJ2-2 and V is TRBV5-1; 8 bases match TRBD2. CDR3 length equals 15 residues. V was pared by 1 base and J by 5 bases, with 4 bases of the junction left unmatched. CDR1 is SGHRS and CDR2 is YFSETQ in the germline V gene. The full variable domain, completed using reference TRBV5-1 and TRBJ2-2, is KAGVTQTPRYLIKTRGQQVTLSCSPISGHRSVSWYQQTPGQGLQFLFEYFSETQRNKGNFPGRFSGRQFSNSRSEMNVSTLELGDSALYLCASSLSSGATGELFFGEGSRLTVL.